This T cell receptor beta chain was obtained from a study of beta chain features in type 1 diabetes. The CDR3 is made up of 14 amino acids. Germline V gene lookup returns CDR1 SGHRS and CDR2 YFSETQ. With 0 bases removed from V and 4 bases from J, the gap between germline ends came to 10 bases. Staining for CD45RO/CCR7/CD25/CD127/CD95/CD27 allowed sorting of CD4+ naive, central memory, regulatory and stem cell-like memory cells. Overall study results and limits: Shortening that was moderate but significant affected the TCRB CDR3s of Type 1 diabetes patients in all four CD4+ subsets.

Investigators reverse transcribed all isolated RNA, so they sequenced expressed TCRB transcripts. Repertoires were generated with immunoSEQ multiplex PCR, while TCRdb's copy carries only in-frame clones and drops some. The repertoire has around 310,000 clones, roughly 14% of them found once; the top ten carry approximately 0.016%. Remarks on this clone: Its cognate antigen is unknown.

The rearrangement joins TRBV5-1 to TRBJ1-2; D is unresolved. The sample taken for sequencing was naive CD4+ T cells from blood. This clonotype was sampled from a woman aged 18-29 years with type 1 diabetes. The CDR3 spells CASSLGVNSYGYTF. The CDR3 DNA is TGCGCCAGCAGCTTGGGTGTGAATAGCTATGGCTACACCTTC.